A single TCR beta chain is shown here with its context. No cognate antigen has been identified for it. No qualities accompany the bases; no much larger clone lies one base away. In the prospective study, participants were roughly 18 to 90 years old, resided in about two dozen geographic areas of the United States, and were enrolled through a virtual design. To assign participants to cohorts, the prospective study relied on clinical history that participants themselves reported in a screening survey and a study questionnaire. In the prospective study, whole blood, serum and a nasopharyngeal or oropharyngeal swab were collected from each participant by mobile phlebotomists. Participants in the prospective study had the option to provide additional blood draws and questionnaires over a roughly 2-month period. Prospective study blood samples were shipped either frozen or at room temperature before DNA extraction.

The CDR3 numbers 15 residues from cysteine through phenylalanine. The CDR3 DNA has 45 bases and is translated from base 1. Reading the germline V gene gives CDR1 MDHEN and CDR2 SYDVKM. Cut back by 3 bases and 2 bases, the V and J ends lie 11 bases apart. This specimen belongs to a study of blood T cell repertoires in COVID-19 (dated by TCRdb to the early 2020s). A note on the overall study: Samples covering the acute and convalescent phases of COVID-19 were provided by collaborators in the United States, Italy and Spain. The prospective study material was composed of cDNA or gDNA derived from T cells, B-cell-depleted T cells, or PBMCs. Deeply sampled blood TCRbeta repertoires from subjects exposed to, actively infected with, or recovered from COVID-19 were included in the dataset. The repertoires were made available in a free public database intended to serve as a resource for research on the immune response to SARS-CoV-2. The samples were drawn from the first 160 participants of the ongoing ImmuneRACE study and from 950 to 1,500 subjects provided by 6 global collaborators. Sample metadata almost always included a de-identified subject ID, COVID-19 status, age in years and sex. Where available, HLA class I and class II types were obtained from metadata supplied by the sample provider rather than from assay-based typing.

TCRbeta CDR3 regions were amplified from genomic DNA by means of the immunoSEQ Assay, a bias-controlled multiplex PCR. Per the authors' processing: The number of nucleated cells in each sample was estimated from the amplification of reference gene primers within the assay. To quantify the absolute abundance of each unique TCRbeta CDR3 rearrangement, sequence reads were collapsed and filtered. For each sample, productive Simpson clonality was calculated as the square root of Simpson's diversity index over productive rearrangements. TCRdb's version of the immuneACCESS table is confined to in-frame rearrangements and falls short of the full clone set. An unresolved V gene accounts for under half of the shortfall where checked; the remainder is of unknown origin. The V and J calls and clone size were taken over from that table, and D and trimming were inferred from the DNA. Across this sample there are about 220,000 clones, with around 85% seen only once. About 1.3% of the sample is held by the ten biggest clonotypes.

Beyond this particular receptor, the publication reports: Clinical and demographic metadata were provided uncurated, with the amount varying by source and participant.

Recombination joined TRBV28 with TRBJ1-3, with TRBD1 tentatively as D gene (5 bases match). The sequence was obtained from a woman between 40 and 50 years old with acute COVID-19. The sequencing input was PBMCs or T cells enriched from blood (not recorded which). The DNA sequence reads TGTGCCAGCAGTTTTACAGGAGGGACTGGAAACACCATATATTTT. Its translation reads: CASSFTGGTGNTIYF.